The 22 T cell receptor beta chains below were found in one sample sequenced in a study of T cells in Graves' hyperthyroidism and ophthalmopathy. Amplified TCR beta CDR3 regions derived from RNA transcripts. An initial round of RT-PCR targeting the TCR CDR3 relied on the HTBI primer set. TCRdb re-called the multiplex PCR reads through MiXCR, storing one row per CDR3 protein. This table holds about 96,000 distinct CDR3 sequences, 51% found once. The material sequenced was blood. All receptors come from a woman in her thirties or forties with Graves' hyperthyroidism.

This clonotype was observed many times. This sequence joins TRBV7-2 and TRBJ2-3; 7 nucleotides line up with TRBD2. J was trimmed by 4 bases and V by 2 bases; bases with no gene match: 6. Germline V gene lookup returns CDR1 SGHTA and CDR2 FQGNSA. The CDR3 is 15 amino acids. CDR3 sequence: CASSLLRRESDTQYF. CDR3 sequence (DNA): TGTGCCAGCAGCTTATTACGGCGGGAGTCAGATACGCAGTATTTT.

V usage is TRBV29-1 and J usage is TRBJ2-2; TRBD2 matches at 7 bases. This CDR3 spans 14 amino acids. The ends lost 2 bases at V and 6 bases at J; junction bases unmatched: 6. CDR1 is SQVTM, CDR2 ANQGSEA, per germline. The CDR3 DNA follows: TGCAGCGTTGAACGGGACTATCCCGCCGGGGAGCTGTTTTTT. This codes for CSVERDYPAGELFF.

This clonotype came up once. The gene calls are TRBV10-3 and TRBJ1-1; weak D call: TRBD1 (5 bases). CDR3 size: 11 residues. V was shortened by 6 bases and J by 5 bases, with 7 bases between the two germline ends. Looked up from germline, CDR1 is ENHRY and CDR2 is SYGVKD. DNA of the CDR3: TGTGCCATCAGGGGACGGACTGAAGCTTTCTTT. Protein product: CAIRGRTEAFF.

The table lists this clonotype with many counts. V and J are TRBV7-8 and TRBJ1-1; D possibly corresponds to TRBD1 (5 bases). The germline CDR1 and CDR2 sequences are SGHVS and FQNEAQ. The CDR3 is 14 amino acids. The V and J ends lost 3 bases and 5 bases respectively, with 13 bases between them. CDR3 bases: TGTGCCAGCAGCTTCCCGGCGGGACTGACTGAAGCTTTCTTT. Translation gives CASSFPAGLTEAFF. Full variable domain (missing parts from reference TRBV7-8 and TRBJ1-1): GAGVSQSPRYKVAKRGQDVALRCDPISGHVSLFWYQQALGQGPEFLTYFQNEAQLDKSGLPSDRFFAERPEGSVSTLKIQRTQQEDSAVYLCASSFPAGLTEAFFGQGTRLTVV.

Many counts were recorded for this clonotype. The CDR3 nucleotides are TGTGCCATCAGGGGGACTAGCGGGAGCTACGAGCAGTACTTC. Translated: CAIRGTSGSYEQYF. V gene TRBV10-3 combines with J gene TRBJ2-7, with 14 bases fitting TRBD2. This CDR3 comprises 14 residues. After removal of 6 bases from V and 3 bases from J, the junction contained 1 base not matched to a gene. Germline V CDR1 and CDR2: ENHRY, SYGVKD.

Note on this clonotype: An end of the junction does not agree with germline; a read error may underlie this. The chain links TRBV12-3 or TRBV12-4 to TRBJ1-5; D uncertain. The CDR3 is made up of 13 amino acids. CDR3 coding DNA: TGTACCAGCAGTCATTGGGACAATCAGCCCCAGCATTTT. The encoded protein is CTSSHWDNQPQHF.

This clonotype occurred a few times. The chain joins TRBV29-1 to TRBJ2-7; 9 bases align to TRBD1. This CDR3 contains 12 residues. CDR1 SQVTM and CDR2 ANQGSEA come from the germline V gene. V lost 6 bases, J lost 4 bases, and 4 bases stayed unmatched. As DNA, the CDR3 is TGCAGCGTGGGACAGGGTCGGTACGAGCAGTACTTC. It translates to CSVGQGRYEQYF.

This clonotype was seen once. The chain joins TRBV10-3 to TRBJ1-5; maybe TRBD1 (6 bases). The CDR3 runs to 12 residues. Trimming removed 10 bases at V and 7 bases at J, with 14 bases between. The germline V gene encodes CDR1 ENHRY and CDR2 SYGVKD. CDR3 sequence: CATRGPKQPQHF. The DNA of the CDR3 is TGTGCCACCAGGGGCCCAAAACAGCCCCAGCATTTT.

This clonotype was seen more than once but under ten times. This chain connects TRBV7-9 to TRBJ2-5; 8 bases agree with TRBD1. Germline-derived CDR1 and CDR2 are SEHNR and FQNEAQ (reference sequence). The CDR3 totals 14 residues. The V and J ends lost 6 bases and 5 bases, in that order; junction bases with no gene match: 8. CDR3 residues: CASSNGQGGETQYF. The CDR3 DNA follows: TGTGCCAGCAGTAACGGACAGGGTGGGGAGACCCAGTACTTC.

The rearrangement joins TRBV24-1 to TRBJ2-5, with 8 bases matching TRBD1. Germline V gene lookup returns CDR1 KGHDR and CDR2 SFDVKD. V dropped 7 bases and J dropped 4; count of bases not matched to a gene: 4. This CDR3 comprises 13 residues. The CDR3 bases are TGTGCCACCAGCCAGGGGGCGGGAGAGACCCAGTACTTC. Its translation: CATSQGAGETQYF.

With regard to this clonotype: Being one base from a much bigger clone, this may be a read error. J is TRBJ1-1 and V is TRBV12-3 or TRBV12-4; D remains unclear. Trimming removed 1 base from V and 4 bases from J, with 10 bases in between. The CDR3 totals 14 residues. The CDR3 loop reads CASSLGQFGTEAFF. In nucleotides, the CDR3 is TGTGCCAGCAGTTTAGGGCAGTTTGGCACTGAAGCTTTCTTT.

V is TRBV10-3 and J is TRBJ2-7; 9 nucleotides line up with TRBD1. V shed 5 bases and J 1 base; nucleotides not matched to a gene: 6. CDR1 is ENHRY, CDR2 SYGVKD, per germline. This CDR3 has 15 amino acids. The CDR3 region has the DNA TGTGCCATCAGTTCGGGACAGGGAGGGTCCTACGAGCAGTACTTC. It yields the protein CAISSGQGGSYEQYF.

The chain links TRBV24-1 to TRBJ2-1; D perhaps matches TRBD2 (6 bases). CDR1 and CDR2 from the germline V gene are KGHDR and SFDVKD. There are 11 residues in the CDR3. V gave up 5 bases and J gave up 12 bases, with 10 bases separating them. This CDR3 reads CATSALAGQFF. The CDR3 DNA reads as TGTGCCACCAGTGCACTAGCCGGGCAGTTCTTC.

Judged by abundance, this clonotype is medium-sized. This sequence joins TRBV15 and TRBJ1-5; 9 nucleotides line up with TRBD1. With 5 bases clipped from V and 6 bases from J, the junction kept 5 bases outside the gene matches. The length of the CDR3 is 14 residues. CDR1 and CDR2 (germline): LNHNV, YYDKDF (reference sequence). Written as DNA, the CDR3 is TGTGCCACCAGCGGAGGGACAGGGAGTCAGCCCCAGCATTTT. It is translated as CATSGGTGSQPQHF.

Of note for this clonotype: Its ends do not fully match the called genes, so a read error is possible. The genes are TRBV5-4 and TRBJ2-3; tentative D call: TRBD1 (6 bases). Germline CDR1 is SGHNT and CDR2 is YYREEE (reference sequence). There are 15 residues in the CDR3. In DNA form, the CDR3 reads TGCGCCAGCAGCCCGAACAGGGTGCGCACAGATACGCAGTATTTT. Residues: CASSPNRVRTDTQYF.

This clonotype was found many times. The J gene is TRBJ1-5, the V gene TRBV5-1; D remains unclear. The CDR3 extends over 13 amino acids. CDR1 and CDR2 (germline): SGHRS, YFSETQ. V gave up 1 base and J gave up 4 bases, with 6 bases separating them. The CDR3 DNA reads as TGCGCCAGCAGCTTGACTGAGAATCAGCCCCAGCATTTT. It codes for CASSLTENQPQHF.

This clonotype was seen at least ten times. The chain uses TRBV9 and TRBJ2-7; 8 nucleotides line up with TRBD1. This CDR3 has 14 residues. CDR1 is SGDLS and CDR2 is YYNGEE in the germline V gene. Unmatched junction bases numbered 12, after V lost 7 bases and J lost 6 bases. The CDR3 coding sequence is TGTGCCAGCGCAGCAGGGCAGGGGGCGCCCGAGCAGTACTTC. Protein: CASAAGQGAPEQYF.

This clonotype was observed many times. The chain uses TRBV5-8 and TRBJ2-2; D possibly uses TRBD1 or TRBD2 (5 bases each). CDR1 is SGHTS, CDR2 YDEGEE, per germline. The CDR3 is 15 amino acids. Trimming removed 1 base at V and 1 base at J, with 8 bases between. In DNA, the CDR3 is TGTGCCAGCAGCTTGACTAGGGGGAACACCGGGGAGCTGTTTTTT. As protein: CASSLTRGNTGELFF. The whole variable domain, filled in from reference TRBV5-8 and TRBJ2-2, reads EAGVTQSPTHLIKTRGQQATLRCSPISGHTSVYWYQQALGLGLQFLLWYDEGEERNRGNFPPRFSGRQFPNYSSELNVNALELEDSALYLCASSLTRGNTGELFFGEGSRLTVL.

In nucleotides, the CDR3 is TGTGCCAGCAGTTTTGGCAGGACCTACGAGCAGTACTTC. This translates into CASSFGRTYEQYF. The V and J genes are TRBV28 and TRBJ2-7; D unresolved. CDR3 length: 13 amino acids. V lost 3 bases and J 2 bases, leaving 8 bases between the germline ends. The germline V gene encodes CDR1 MDHEN and CDR2 SYDVKM.

Turning to this clonotype: A read error may produce the germline difference seen at one junction end. This sequence joins TRBV7-9 and TRBJ1-2; D is perhaps TRBD1 (5 bases). The germline CDR1 and CDR2 sequences are SEHNR and FQNEAQ (reference sequence). The CDR3 is made up of 13 amino acids. The CDR3 sequence: CGSSITGGSGYTF. The CDR3 nucleotides read TGTGGCAGCAGTATCACCGGGGGATCTGGCTACACCTTC. The full variable domain, in which reference TRBV7-9 and TRBJ1-2 provide the parts outside the CDR3, is DTGVSQNPRHKITKRGQNVTFRCDPISEHNRLYWYRQTLGQGPEFLTYFQNEAQLEKSRLLSDRFSAERPKGSFSTLEIQRTEQGDSAMYLCGSSITGGSGYTFGSGTRLTVV.

This chain connects TRBV29-1 to TRBJ2-5; TRBD1 aligns across 10 bases. The J segment lost 1 base and the V segment lost 3 bases, leaving 8 bases of the junction unmatched. CDR1 is SQVTM and CDR2 is ANQGSEA in the germline V gene. CDR3 length equals 16 residues. The CDR3 nucleotides read TGCAGCGTTGATGAAGGGGGGACAGGGGTCCAAGAGACCCAGTACTTC. Its translation: CSVDEGGTGVQETQYF.

CDR3 in DNA: TGTGCCACCCGGGAGGGGGGTTACGAGCAGTACTTC. It codes for CATREGGYEQYF. The rearrangement uses TRBV15 and TRBJ2-7; 8 nucleotides match TRBD2. CDR1 is LNHNV, CDR2 YYDKDF, per germline (reference sequence). The CDR3 is 12 amino acids. Unmatched junction bases numbered 4, after V lost 8 bases and J lost 4 bases.